Following are 13 T cell receptor beta chains from one sample sequenced in a study of PD-1 blockade in classical Hodgkin lymphoma. Regarding time point: cycle 4 day 1 (C4D1), after six to seven weeks of nivolumab. All the patients suffered relapse after autologous stem cell transplantation, and brentuximab vedotin exposure differed. Sequencing was performed with immunoSEQ multiplex PCR; in TCRdb, only in-frame clones are kept and a portion is missing. The sample has tens of thousands of clones, 70% to 90% seen once. Sequencing was performed on peripheral blood mononuclear cells (PBMCs), taken before the fourth cycle of nivolumab. The receptors stem from a human donor with classical Hodgkin lymphoma.

The chain couples TRBV5-1 to TRBJ2-3, with D perhaps matching TRBD1 (6 bases). Deletions cut 3 bases from V and 3 bases from J, with 8 bases between. The CDR3 consists of 13 residues. Germline lookup yields CDR1 SGHRS and CDR2 YFSETQ. The CDR3 loop is CASSSTGTDTQYF. The CDR3 DNA sequence: TGCGCCAGCAGCTCAACAGGGACAGATACGCAGTATTTT.

In its sample, this clone was seen once. The chain uses TRBV5-1 and TRBJ1-2; no reliable D call. This CDR3 region has 16 residues. Deletions cut 5 bases from V and 2 bases from J, with 19 bases between. Germline CDR1 SGHRS, CDR2 YFSETQ. The CDR3 DNA is TGCGCCAGCAGTCCCGTCTCCCGGAGGAGGAACTATGGCTACACCTTC. Translation: CASSPVSRRRNYGYTF.

This rearrangement joins TRBV5-6 to TRBJ2-3; D perhaps matches TRBD2 (6 bases). The CDR3 is 15 amino acids. In germline, CDR1 is SGHDT, CDR2 YYEEEE. V lost 0 bases and J 2 bases, leaving 10 bases between the germline ends. CDR3 loop: CASSLGDSNTDTQYF. As DNA, the CDR3 is TGTGCCAGCAGCTTGGGGGACTCTAACACAGATACGCAGTATTTT.

This clone occurred a few times. The chain uses TRBV19 and TRBJ1-2; the D gene is possibly TRBD1 (6 bases). V was clipped by 6 bases and J by 14 bases, with 16 bases between them. Per the germline V gene, CDR1 is LNHDA and CDR2 is SQIVND (reference sequence). The CDR3 spans 11 residues. The CDR3 region has the DNA TGTGCCAGTAGGGACACAGGGCCGTCAACCTTC. Encoded protein: CASRDTGPSTF.

CDR3 DNA: TGTGCCAGCAGTACGACCGGGAACACTGAAGCTTTCTTT. Translated, it gives CASSTTGNTEAFF. The gene calls are TRBV6-6 and TRBJ1-1; D not certain. The germline CDR1 and CDR2 sequences are MNHNY and SVGAGI (reference sequence). Trimming pared 5 bases from V and 1 base from J, leaving 8 bases between. The CDR3 runs 13 residues.

This clone was recorded once. The chain joins TRBV5-1 to TRBJ2-5; 7 bases are a match to TRBD1. Germline assignment: CDR1 SGHRS and CDR2 YFSETQ. V dropped 0 bases and J dropped 2; count of bases not matched to a gene: 1. The CDR3 spans 14 residues. CDR3: CASSLAGQQETQYF. The DNA for the CDR3 is TGCGCCAGCAGCTTGGCGGGACAGCAAGAGACCCAGTACTTC.

This clone was recorded only once. The CDR3 coding sequence is TGCGCCAGCAGCCAATTAGGACAGGGCCGGGCGGATACGCAGTATTTT. Protein sequence: CASSQLGQGRADTQYF. This chain connects TRBV4-1 to TRBJ2-3; TRBD1 agrees at 8 bases. Germline assignment: CDR1 MGHRA and CDR2 YSYEKL. The CDR3 runs to 16 residues. Germline trimming cut 2 bases from V and 6 bases from J; bases unmatched to any gene: 10.

V and J are TRBV30 and TRBJ1-4; possible D gene TRBD1, 5 bases. Trimming left V 2 bases short and J 2 bases short, with 12 bases between. Looked up from germline, CDR1 is GTSNPN and CDR2 is SVGIG (reference sequence). This CDR3 has 15 amino acids. The chain's CDR3 is CAWSFSGRTNEKLFF. DNA for the CDR3: TGTGCCTGGAGTTTTTCGGGACGGACTAATGAAAAACTGTTTTTT.

This chain joins TRBV6-5 and TRBJ1-4; TRBD1 matches 8 bases. Germline assignment: CDR1 MNHEY and CDR2 SVGAGI. CDR3 length: 13 residues. The ends lost 6 bases at V and 12 bases at J; junction bases unmatched: 9. As DNA, the CDR3 is TGTGCCAGCAGAGATGTGACAGGGGTGGAACTGTTTTTT. This translates into CASRDVTGVELFF.

The count of this clone is one. The gene calls are TRBV5-1 and TRBJ2-2, with TRBD2 identical over 8 bases. CDR1 SGHRS and CDR2 YFSETQ come from the germline V gene. Trimming took 4 bases from V and 6 from J; bases not matched to a gene: 8. The CDR3 spans 15 residues. The CDR3 nucleotides read TGCGCCAGCAGCCGCCTCGGGGGGGCTCCCGGGGAGCTGTTTTTT. Its protein is CASSRLGGAPGELFF.

The chain joins TRBV11-3 to TRBJ2-1; D not resolved. Germline CDR1 SGHNT, CDR2 YENEEA. The V and J ends lost 5 bases and 1 base respectively, with 9 bases between them. This CDR3 spans 14 amino acids. The CDR3 sequence is CASSRDRSYNEQFF. The DNA for the CDR3 is TGTGCCAGCAGCCGCGACCGGTCCTACAATGAGCAGTTCTTC.

V usage is TRBV27 and J usage is TRBJ1-2; 7 bases align to TRBD1. The CDR3 is 15 amino acids. V shed 4 bases, J shed 1 base, and the junction held 6 bases outside the gene matches. Germline V CDR1 and CDR2: MNHEY, SMNVEV (reference sequence). The CDR3 reads CASSWDSELNYGYTF. DNA for the CDR3: TGTGCCAGCAGTTGGGACAGTGAGCTTAACTATGGCTACACCTTC.

The chain uses TRBV6-4 and TRBJ1-5, with a weak D call TRBD1 (5 bases). The CDR3 length is 15 residues. Germline CDR1 reads MRHNA; CDR2 reads SNTAGT. Trimming took off 6 bases at V and 2 bases at J, with 14 bases between the two ends. In nucleotides, the CDR3 is TGTGCCAGCAGCCCGGGACCTGGGGGCAATCAGCCCCAGCATTTT. Residues: CASSPGPGGNQPQHF.